These 11 T cell receptor beta chains came from one sample sequenced in a study of vaccination effects on CD4 cells after COVID-19. The antigens of these receptors remain unknown. When around 10 days of culture had elapsed, CD4+ T cells were isolated. TCRdb keeps only in-frame clones here, not all; method: immunoSEQ multiplex PCR. The table records tens of thousands of clones, about two thirds of them present only once. The sequences come from CD4+ T cells from PBMCs cultured without peptide, collected before COVID-19 vaccination. The receptors here all came from a human donor who received a COVID-19 vaccine.

This chain joins TRBV6-5 and TRBJ1-2, with TRBD1 identical over 8 bases. The CDR3 extends over 15 amino acids. Germline V CDR1 and CDR2: MNHEY, SVGAGI. V lost 5 bases and J lost 2; bases outside the gene matches: 7. The CDR3 region is CASSHGTGENYGYTF. The CDR3 region has the DNA TGTGCCAGCAGTCACGGGACAGGAGAGAACTATGGCTACACCTTC.

This clone was found a few times. The genes are TRBV6-5 and TRBJ2-1; D perhaps matches TRBD1 (5 bases). Germline-derived CDR1 and CDR2 are MNHEY and SVGAGI. The germline V and J ends were trimmed by 6 bases and 8 bases, with 20 bases remaining between them. The CDR3 loop spans 15 amino acids. CDR3 in DNA: TGTGCCAGCAGCCGGGTCGACTCAGGGAACCATGAGCAGTTCTTC. The encoded protein is CASSRVDSGNHEQFF.

V is TRBV15 and J is TRBJ2-2; D perhaps matches TRBD2 (6 bases). Trimming removed 0 bases at V and 1 base at J, with 9 bases between. CDR1 is LNHNV and CDR2 is YYDKDF in the germline V gene (reference sequence). The CDR3 runs to 16 residues. As DNA, the CDR3 is TGTGCCACCAGCAGAGATGGGCGGGGGAACACCGGGGAGCTGTTTTTT. This gives the protein CATSRDGRGNTGELFF.

This clone showed up just once. The DNA of the CDR3 is TGTGCCAGCAGCGTAGCTGTGGGTAGGGAGACCCAGTACTTC. Protein: CASSVAVGRETQYF. This rearrangement joins TRBV9 to TRBJ2-5, with D uncertain. Trimming removed 0 bases at V and 5 bases at J, with 11 bases between. Per the germline V gene, CDR1 is SGDLS and CDR2 is YYNGEE. The CDR3 is 14 residues long.

For the CDR3, the DNA is TGTGCCAGTAGTTTCCTAGCGGGAGGAGCCTACAATGAGCAGTTCTTC. As protein: CASSFLAGGAYNEQFF. The chain carries TRBV19 and TRBJ2-1, with 11 positions matching TRBD2. V was pared by 5 bases and J by 2 bases, with 5 bases of the junction left unmatched. Germline V gene sequence: CDR1 LNHDA, CDR2 SQIVND (reference sequence). The CDR3 is 16 residues long.

The chain couples TRBV7-9 to TRBJ2-1, with 8 positions matching TRBD2. Trimming took 4 bases from V and 3 from J; bases not matched to a gene: 8. Looked up from germline, CDR1 is SEHNR and CDR2 is FQNEAQ (reference sequence). The CDR3 runs to 16 residues. The CDR3 DNA reads as TGTGCCAGCAGCTCCTATAAGGGACTAGGCTACAATGAGCAGTTCTTC. Its protein product is CASSSYKGLGYNEQFF.

The chain combines TRBV10-3 with TRBJ1-5; 8 bases fit TRBD1. The CDR3 loop spans 17 amino acids. Germline CDR1 ENHRY, CDR2 SYGVKD. Trimming cost V 4 bases and J 2 bases; bases outside gene matches: 10. CDR3 nucleotides: TGTGCCATCAGTGGAGGGGAAACAGGGGGTGGCAATCAGCCCCAGCATTTT. It codes for CAISGGETGGGNQPQHF.

This clone showed up just a few times. This sequence joins TRBV6-6 and TRBJ1-2; 7 bases align to TRBD1. Germline CDR1 MNHNY, CDR2 SVGAGI (reference sequence). Trimming removed 5 bases from V and 8 bases from J; junction bases left unmatched: 5. CDR3 length: 12 amino acids. CDR3 bases: TGTGCCAGCAGTACGACAGGGATGGGCTACACCTTC. This codes for CASSTTGMGYTF.

This rearrangement joins TRBV6-1 to TRBJ1-3; 7 bases map to TRBD1. Germline CDR1 MNHNS, CDR2 SASEGT. V shed 0 bases and J 0 bases; nucleotides not matched to a gene: 8. This CDR3 is 18 amino acids long. CDR3 residues: CASSEAYHRGDSGNTIYF. For the CDR3, the DNA is TGTGCCAGCAGTGAAGCTTATCACAGGGGCGACTCTGGAAACACCATATATTTT.

V is TRBV30 and J is TRBJ2-7; maybe TRBD1 (6 bases). CDR3 length: 12 amino acids. Germline values: CDR1 GTSNPN, CDR2 SVGIG (reference sequence). V was trimmed by 4 bases and J by 3 bases, leaving 10 bases between them. The CDR3 loop reads CAWTSDSYEQYF. CDR3 in DNA: TGTGCCTGGACCTCGGACAGCTACGAGCAGTACTTC.

In its sample, this clone was seen a few times. The chain has TRBV2 and TRBJ1-2; TRBD1 matches at 7 bases. With 4 bases clipped from V and 0 bases from J, the junction kept 8 bases outside the gene matches. This CDR3 spans 16 amino acids. The germline V gene encodes CDR1 SNHLY and CDR2 FYNNEI. For the CDR3, the DNA is TGTGCCAGCAGTGGGCTATTAGACAGGGCTAACTATGGCTACACCTTC. This translates into CASSGLLDRANYGYTF.